A single sample gave rise to the 6 T cell receptor beta chains below, sequenced in a study of cytomegalovirus exposure and HLA in healthy donors. This PCR relied on a set of 60 Vbeta primers and 13 Jbeta primers. Sequencing used immunoSEQ multiplex PCR; TCRdb keeps in-frame clones, though not all of them. This sample carries roughly 120,000 clones, 80% of them seen once, and the ten largest clones take more than 0.2%. The sample was PBMCs. The receptors stem from a man aged 45 to 65 in good health and CMV-seronegative.

The rearrangement uses TRBV5-6 and TRBJ2-7; no definite D call. The CDR3 loop spans 12 amino acids. Trimming took 4 bases from V and 5 from J, leaving 10 bases between them. CDR1 is SGHDT and CDR2 is YYEEEE in the germline V gene. DNA of the CDR3: TGTGCCAGCAGCCAAGGTGGAGACGAGCAGTACTTC. The encoded protein is CASSQGGDEQYF. The complete variable domain, with remaining parts taken from reference TRBV5-6 and TRBJ2-7, reads DAGVTQSPTHLIKTRGQQVTLRCSPKSGHDTVSWYQQALGQGPQFIFQYYEEEERQRGNFPDRFSGHQFPNYSSELNVNALLLGDSALYLCASSQGGDEQYFGPGTRLTVT.

This clone was seen more than once but under ten times. The chain has TRBV5-6 and TRBJ1-1, with D maybe TRBD1 (6 bases). The CDR3 consists of 14 residues. Germline V CDR1 and CDR2: SGHDT, YYEEEE. The germline V and J ends were trimmed by 2 bases and 7 bases, with 15 bases remaining between them. The CDR3 coding sequence is TGTGCCAGCAGCTTTCTACAGGGTCTTGGTGAAGCTTTCTTT. Translated, it gives CASSFLQGLGEAFF.

The V and J genes are TRBV27 and TRBJ2-7; 8 nucleotides align to TRBD2. Per germline, CDR1 MNHEY and CDR2 SMNVEV (reference sequence). Unmatched junction bases numbered 20, after V lost 5 bases and J lost 5 bases. The CDR3 consists of 18 residues. The CDR3 reads CASSPDRPLRTSNHEQYF. DNA of the CDR3: TGTGCCAGCAGTCCGGACAGACCTCTGAGGACTAGCAACCACGAGCAGTACTTC.

The J gene is TRBJ1-6, the V gene TRBV30; no reliable D call. CDR1 and CDR2 (germline): GTSNPN, SVGIG (reference sequence). The CDR3 contains 15 residues. V dropped 0 bases and J dropped 6 bases, with 12 bases sitting between them. CDR3 coding DNA: TGTGCCTGGAGTGTAACGGTCACAGCTAATTCACCCCTCCACTTT. It codes for CAWSVTVTANSPLHF.

This sequence joins TRBV5-1 and TRBJ2-2; D is possibly TRBD2 (6 bases). This CDR3 region has 15 residues. Looked up from germline, CDR1 is SGHRS and CDR2 is YFSETQ. Trimming took 0 bases from V and 1 from J, leaving 7 bases between them. In nucleotides, the CDR3 is TGCGCCAGCAGCTTGGGCGGGAAGAACACCGGGGAGCTGTTTTTT. This encodes CASSLGGKNTGELFF.

V usage is TRBV5-6 and J usage is TRBJ1-6; 7 positions match TRBD1. The junction had 6 bases not matched to a gene; V was cut back by 2 bases and J by 10 bases. The CDR3 is 14 residues long. Germline V gene lookup returns CDR1 SGHDT and CDR2 YYEEEE. The CDR3 nucleotides are TGTGCCAGCAGCTTAGACAGGGTTTTATCACCCCTCCACTTT. This gives the protein CASSLDRVLSPLHF.